Listed here are 15 T cell receptor beta chains from one sample, sequenced in a study of cytomegalovirus exposure and HLA in healthy donors. The study ran its PCR with 60 Vbeta and 13 Jbeta primers. TCRdb keeps only in-frame clones here, not all; method: immunoSEQ multiplex PCR. There are around 150,000 clones in the sample; approximately 81% occur only once, and 1.5% to 2% lies in the top ten. The sequenced sample was PBMCs. The receptors shown here come from a man aged 18 to 30 in good health and CMV-seronegative.

This clone was observed a few times. The chain combines TRBV6-5 with TRBJ1-5; 7 bases are a match to TRBD1. The CDR3 length is 14 residues. Germline lookup yields CDR1 MNHEY and CDR2 SVGAGI. The J segment lost 4 bases and the V segment lost 6 bases, leaving 6 bases of the junction unmatched. CDR3 residues: CASSPGTENQPQHF. DNA of the CDR3: TGTGCCAGCAGCCCCGGGACAGAAAATCAGCCCCAGCATTTT.

The V and J genes are TRBV15 and TRBJ2-7; D possibly corresponds to TRBD1 (6 bases). Looked up from germline, CDR1 is LNHNV and CDR2 is YYDKDF (reference sequence). With 4 bases removed from V and 6 bases from J, the gap between germline ends came to 13 bases. CDR3 length equals 13 residues. The CDR3 coding sequence is TGTGCCACCAGCACAGGGGAAACGTCCGAGCAGTACTTC. Translating gives CATSTGETSEQYF.

CDR3 in amino acids: CASSPPPPVEETQYF. In nucleotides, the CDR3 is TGTGCCAGCAGCCCACCCCCGCCAGTTGAAGAGACCCAGTACTTC. The chain uses TRBV5-4 and TRBJ2-5; D is unclear. Germline CDR1 reads SGHNT; CDR2 reads YYREEE (reference sequence). The germline V and J ends were trimmed by 4 bases and 3 bases, with 16 bases remaining between them. The CDR3 runs to 15 residues.

This clone was seen once. This rearrangement joins TRBV7-2 to TRBJ2-7; TRBD2 matches at 13 bases. CDR1 is SGHTA, CDR2 FQGNSA, per germline. The CDR3 has 14 amino acids. The ends lost 6 bases at V and 6 bases at J; junction bases unmatched: 5. The chain's CDR3 is CASRLAGGSGEQYF. The CDR3 DNA follows: TGTGCCAGCAGACTAGCGGGAGGGTCGGGCGAGCAGTACTTC.

This clone was detected only once. The chain joins TRBV7-6 to TRBJ2-1, with D hard to call. The germline V and J ends were trimmed by 1 base and 10 bases, with 5 bases remaining between them. This CDR3 comprises 11 residues. In germline, CDR1 is SGHVS, CDR2 FNYEAQ. The CDR3 DNA is TGTGCCAGCAGCTTAGGCCAGGAGCAGTTCTTC. Encoded protein: CASSLGQEQFF.

The chain has TRBV9 and TRBJ2-3; D call uncertain. Trimming pared 0 bases from V and 2 bases from J, leaving 13 bases between. The CDR3 consists of 16 residues. From germline, CDR1 is SGDLS and CDR2 YYNGEE. The DNA of the CDR3 is TGTGCCAGCAGCGTAGGCCCCAGCGCCCTCACAGATACGCAGTATTTT. It yields the protein CASSVGPSALTDTQYF.

The chain combines TRBV20-1 with TRBJ2-7; tentatively, D is TRBD2 (5 bases). This CDR3 spans 11 amino acids. Germline V gene lookup returns CDR1 DFQATT and CDR2 SNEGSKA (reference sequence). Between the trimmed V and J ends, which lost 3 bases and 2 bases, there was a span of 5 bases. The CDR3 sequence is CSARGAYEQYF. CDR3 sequence (DNA): TGCAGTGCTAGGGGAGCCTACGAGCAGTACTTC.

The chain combines TRBV5-1 with TRBJ2-2; 7 bases are shared with TRBD1. The CDR3 has 15 amino acids. Germline V CDR1 and CDR2: SGHRS, YFSETQ. V lost 0 bases to trimming and J lost 5 bases; unmatched junction nucleotides: 4. The CDR3 reads CASSLGGQITGELFF. The DNA for the CDR3 is TGCGCCAGCAGCTTGGGGGGACAGATTACCGGGGAGCTGTTTTTT.

This chain joins TRBV29-1 and TRBJ2-7, with TRBD1 identical over 9 bases. The CDR3 totals 15 residues. The V segment lost 0 bases and the J segment 3 bases; nucleotides outside the gene matches: 6. CDR1 and CDR2 (germline): SQVTM, ANQGSEA. The CDR3 loop is CSVEDGGTGLYEQYF. CDR3 DNA sequence: TGCAGCGTTGAAGATGGAGGGACAGGGCTCTACGAGCAGTACTTC.

The V gene is TRBV5-4, the J gene TRBJ2-7, with 8 nucleotides matching TRBD2. Trimming at V came to 0 bases and at J to 1 base, leaving 6 bases not matched to a gene. CDR3 length: 16 amino acids. Per germline, CDR1 SGHNT and CDR2 YYREEE (reference sequence). CDR3 sequence reads: CASSLVAGMNSYEQYF. As DNA, the CDR3 is TGTGCCAGCAGCTTGGTAGCGGGGATGAATTCCTACGAGCAGTACTTC.

This clone came up a few times. The chain uses TRBV28 and TRBJ2-5; 7 bases are shared with TRBD2. The germline gives CDR1 MDHEN, CDR2 SYDVKM. The CDR3 covers 15 residues. The ends lost 5 bases at V and 5 bases at J; junction bases unmatched: 11. The CDR3 nucleotides read TGTGCCAGCAGTCTCTCCGGACTAGTCGGGGAGACCCAGTACTTC. Its protein is CASSLSGLVGETQYF.

V usage is TRBV19 and J usage is TRBJ1-5; weak D call: TRBD1 (5 bases). CDR3 length: 13 residues. Trimming cost V 5 bases and J 6 bases, with 11 bases left between them. Germline CDR1 is LNHDA and CDR2 is SQIVND (reference sequence). The CDR3 reads CASSGLGGQPQHF. CDR3 DNA sequence: TGTGCCAGTAGTGGCTTGGGGGGTCAGCCCCAGCATTTT.

This chain joins TRBV7-9 and TRBJ1-5; D uncertain. V was trimmed by 3 bases and J by 4 bases, leaving 19 bases between them. CDR3 size: 17 residues. Germline CDR1 and CDR2: SEHNR and FQNEAQ (reference sequence). CDR3 DNA: TGTGCCAGCAGCTTCTTTAGTGGAAGCCGGGAAAATCAGCCCCAGCATTTT. This gives the protein CASSFFSGSRENQPQHF.

The V call is TRBV9, the J call TRBJ2-3, with D perhaps matching TRBD1 (6 bases). Germline V gene lookup returns CDR1 SGDLS and CDR2 YYNGEE. The V end was cut by 0 bases, the J end by 2 bases, with 10 bases between. The CDR3 has 15 residues. CDR3 amino acids: CASSVGTAYTDTQYF. CDR3 nucleotides: TGTGCCAGCAGCGTAGGGACAGCTTACACAGATACGCAGTATTTT. Full variable domain (rest looked up from reference TRBV9 and TRBJ2-3): DSGVTQTPKHLITATGQRVTLRCSPRSGDLSVYWYQQSLDQGLQFLIQYYNGEERAKGNILERFSAQQFPDLHSELNLSSLELGDSALYFCASSVGTAYTDTQYFGPGTRLTVL.

This clone appeared a single time. The chain is built from TRBV15 and TRBJ2-1; 8 positions match TRBD2. The germline CDR1 and CDR2 sequences are LNHNV and YYDKDF (reference sequence). CDR3 length equals 13 residues. Germline trimming cut 1 base from V and 9 bases from J; bases unmatched to any gene: 2. The CDR3 DNA sequence: TGTGCCACCAGCAGAGTCCTAGCGGGTGAGCAGTTCTTC. It is translated as CATSRVLAGEQFF.